This T cell receptor beta chain was found in a study of shared clonotypes between healthy human individuals. As for the study in general: There were three CD4 naive, three CD4 memory, two CD8 naive and one CD8 memory plates per donor. Study-wide results and limits: Clonotype sharing among the donors was expected to vary with sequencing depth.

A word on this clone: Antigen specificity is unknown.

The CDR3 spans 14 residues. Trimming took 4 bases from V and 6 from J, leaving 16 bases between them. Germline CDR1 is SGHNT and CDR2 is YYREEE (reference sequence). The data were produced by immunoSEQ multiplex PCR, yet TCRdb's version contains in-frame clones alone and is incomplete. Of 180,000 or so clones in the sample, 80% to 95% were seen once. The source material was naive CD4+ T cells sorted from blood. Subset defined: CD45RA+ positively selected. The receptor comes from a woman in her twenties or thirties in good health. The chain couples TRBV5-4 to TRBJ1-2; a weak D match, TRBD1 (5 bases). CDR3 bases: TGTGCCAGCAGCATTGACATCCAGGGAGATGGCTACACCTTC. Protein sequence: CASSIDIQGDGYTF.